The 18 T cell receptor beta chains presented below share a single source sample, sequenced in a study of cytomegalovirus exposure and HLA in healthy donors. Some clones are missing from TCRdb's copy, which holds only in-frame ones; the method was immunoSEQ multiplex PCR. The sample contains approximately 300,000 clones, 87% of which appear only once. Sequenced input: PBMCs. Source of these receptors: a woman younger than 45 in good health and CMV-seropositive.

The CDR3: CASSLGDQETQYF. CDR3 nucleotide sequence: TGTGCCAGCAGTTTAGGTGACCAAGAGACCCAGTACTTC. V usage is TRBV27 and J usage is TRBJ2-5, with D unclear. Germline V lookup: CDR1 MNHEY, CDR2 SMNVEV (reference sequence). V lost 2 bases to trimming and J lost 0 bases, with 4 bases between them. The CDR3 is 13 amino acids.

This clone was observed a single time. The sample carries other DNA sequences with the same CDR3. This chain links TRBV2 with TRBJ2-7; D may be TRBD2 (6 bases). The V gene's germline CDR1 is SNHLY and CDR2 FYNNEI. V dropped 8 bases and J dropped 4 bases, with 12 bases sitting between them. The CDR3 is 12 amino acids. The CDR3 sequence: CASRVGGYEQYF. The CDR3, as DNA: TGTGCCAGCCGGGTGGGGGGATACGAGCAGTACTTC.

A few counts support this clone. The chain recombines TRBV7-6 with TRBJ2-2; 10 bases are a match to TRBD2. The V segment lost 3 bases and the J segment 4 bases; nucleotides outside the gene matches: 5. This CDR3 contains 16 residues. Germline V CDR1 and CDR2: SGHVS, FNYEAQ. Written as DNA, the CDR3 is TGTGCCAGCAGCTTGGGGACTAGCGTGGCCACCGGGGAGCTGTTTTTT. Translated, it gives CASSLGTSVATGELFF.

J is TRBJ1-5 and V is TRBV19; maybe TRBD1 (5 bases). The V gene lost 3 bases and the J gene lost 4 bases, with 13 bases spanning the gap. The CDR3 contains 15 residues. Germline values: CDR1 LNHDA, CDR2 SQIVND (reference sequence). CDR3 region: CASSMGRFSNQPQHF. CDR3 DNA sequence: TGTGCCAGTAGTATGGGGCGGTTCTCGAATCAGCCCCAGCATTTT. The whole variable domain, remainder taken from reference TRBV19 and TRBJ1-5, is DGGITQSPKYLFRKEGQNVTLSCEQNLNHDAMYWYRQDPGQGLRLIYYSQIVNDFQKGDIAEGYSVSREKKESFPLTVTSAQKNPTAFYLCASSMGRFSNQPQHFGDGTRLSIL.

The chain is built from TRBV27 and TRBJ2-7; no clear D. Trimming stripped 2 bases from V and 6 bases from J, with 20 bases between. The CDR3 has 16 amino acids. Germline assignment: CDR1 MNHEY and CDR2 SMNVEV (reference sequence). CDR3 amino acids: CASSLGFGQGILEQYF. The CDR3 region has the DNA TGTGCCAGCAGTTTAGGGTTTGGGCAAGGGATACTCGAGCAGTACTTC.

The chain recombines TRBV7-2 with TRBJ2-2; D ambiguous. Trimming removed 2 bases at V and 4 bases at J, with 8 bases between. CDR1 SGHTA and CDR2 FQGNSA come from the germline V gene. The CDR3 covers 14 residues. The CDR3 coding sequence is TGTGCCAGCAGCTTAATTCTGAGCACCGGGGAGCTGTTTTTT. This encodes CASSLILSTGELFF.

This rearrangement joins TRBV6-1 to TRBJ1-2; 8 nucleotides match TRBD1. Germline V gene data show CDR1 as MNHNS and CDR2 as SASEGT. V trimming: 4 bases; J trimming: 3 bases; junction bases outside the gene matches: 10. The CDR3 sequence is 16 residues long. The CDR3 DNA sequence: TGTGCCAGCAGTGCCCGAGAGGACAGGGTAGACTATGGCTACACCTTC. Its translation: CASSAREDRVDYGYTF.

This clone has a handful of counts. J is TRBJ1-2 and V is TRBV10-1, with TRBD1 matching 8 bases. Germline V gene lookup returns CDR1 WNHNN and CDR2 SYGVQD (reference sequence). The CDR3 runs to 14 residues. Germline trimming cut 3 bases from V and 6 bases from J; bases unmatched to any gene: 6. DNA of the CDR3: TGCGCCAGCAGTGACCTCTTGACAGGGGATGGCTACACCTTC. It is translated as CASSDLLTGDGYTF.

This clone was detected only a few times. This chain uses TRBV7-9 with TRBJ2-5; D remains ambiguous. CDR3 length equals 14 residues. Trimming pared 2 bases from V and 5 bases from J, leaving 12 bases between. The germline CDR1 and CDR2 sequences are SEHNR and FQNEAQ (reference sequence). CDR3 nucleotides: TGTGCCAGCAGCTTATCAGTGGGCTTTGAGACCCAGTACTTC. It specifies CASSLSVGFETQYF.

The chain has TRBV30 and TRBJ1-1; D unclear. The ends were cut back, 1 base at V and 1 base at J, with 10 bases in the middle. The CDR3 is made up of 14 amino acids. CDR1 and CDR2 (germline): GTSNPN, SVGIG (reference sequence). The CDR3 DNA reads as TGTGCCTGGAGTGGGGGAGTTAGGAACACTGAAGCTTTCTTT. The encoded protein is CAWSGGVRNTEAFF. The full variable domain, its missing parts supplied by reference TRBV30 and TRBJ1-1, is SQTIHQWPATLVQPVGSPLSLECTVEGTSNPNLYWYRQAAGRGLQLLFYSVGIGQISSEVPQNLSASRPQDRQFILSSKKLLLSDSGFYLCAWSGGVRNTEAFFGQGTRLTVV.

The chain uses TRBV6-5 and TRBJ1-5; D remains unclear. The CDR3 spans 14 residues. V lost 6 bases and J 6 bases, leaving 15 bases between the germline ends. Germline lookup yields CDR1 MNHEY and CDR2 SVGAGI. CDR3 DNA sequence: TGTGCCAGCAGCCAGGCAGGAATGGGTCAGCCCCAGCATTTT. It yields the protein CASSQAGMGQPQHF.

This chain joins TRBV5-1 and TRBJ2-6; D may correspond to TRBD1 or TRBD2 (5 bases each). Germline CDR1 and CDR2: SGHRS and YFSETQ. The CDR3 is made up of 20 amino acids. Trimming stripped 1 base from V and 3 bases from J, with 23 bases between. The CDR3 is CASSLRDRNLGKGGANVLTF. The DNA for the CDR3 is TGCGCCAGCAGCTTGCGGGACCGGAACCTGGGGAAGGGTGGGGCCAACGTCCTGACTTTC.

This clone was counted a few times. The rearrangement uses TRBV7-8 and TRBJ1-6; no definite D call. CDR1 is SGHVS, CDR2 FQNEAQ, per germline. The V gene lost 0 bases and the J gene lost 9 bases, with 6 bases spanning the gap. CDR3 length: 13 residues. This chain's CDR3 is CASSLAPTSPLHF. The CDR3 nucleotides read TGTGCCAGCAGCTTAGCTCCCACTTCACCCCTCCACTTT. Looking up the rest from reference TRBV7-8 and TRBJ1-6 gives the full variable domain: GAGVSQSPRYKVAKRGQDVALRCDPISGHVSLFWYQQALGQGPEFLTYFQNEAQLDKSGLPSDRFFAERPEGSVSTLKIQRTQQEDSAVYLCASSLAPTSPLHFGNGTRLTVT.

This clone was recorded only once. The V gene is TRBV19, the J gene TRBJ2-1; 12 nucleotides agree with TRBD2. Germline assignment: CDR1 LNHDA and CDR2 SQIVND (reference sequence). The CDR3 runs to 16 residues. Germline trimming cut 3 bases from V and 7 bases from J; bases unmatched to any gene: 7. As DNA, the CDR3 is TGTGCCAGTAGTATTCTCTTGACTAGCGGGAGTAATGAGCAGTTCTTC. Translation: CASSILLTSGSNEQFF.

This clone was seen once. The V call is TRBV5-4, the J call TRBJ2-6, with unresolved D. V gave up 3 bases and J gave up 4 bases, with 11 bases separating them. The CDR3 runs 15 residues. Germline V lookup: CDR1 SGHNT, CDR2 YYREEE (reference sequence). CDR3 sequence (DNA): TGTGCCAGCAGCTCATCCGAGGAGGGGGCCAACGTCCTGACTTTC. Its translation is CASSSSEEGANVLTF.

The rearrangement joins TRBV6-5 to TRBJ2-1, with D perhaps TRBD2 (6 bases). The CDR3 spans 16 residues. V lost 4 bases and J 0 bases, leaving 13 bases between the germline ends. Per the germline V gene, CDR1 is MNHEY and CDR2 is SVGAGI. The CDR3 DNA is TGTGCCAGCAGTTCTCCGCGGACTACCTCCTACAATGAGCAGTTCTTC. Its translation: CASSSPRTTSYNEQFF.

The V gene is TRBV2, the J gene TRBJ1-1; D is uncertain. CDR1 is SNHLY and CDR2 is FYNNEI in the germline V gene. The CDR3 sequence is 14 residues long. This CDR3 is CALLGTYANTEAFF. The CDR3 bases are TGTGCGTTGCTTGGCACCTACGCGAACACTGAAGCTTTCTTT.

V and J are TRBV28 and TRBJ2-7, with 11 nucleotides matching TRBD1. The germline V gene has CDR1 MDHEN and CDR2 SYDVKM. The CDR3 extends over 16 amino acids. Unmatched junction bases numbered 9, after V lost 5 bases and J lost 3 bases. As DNA, the CDR3 is TGTGCCAGCAGTCCGTGGACAGGGGGCCAGAGCTACGAGCAGTACTTC. As protein: CASSPWTGGQSYEQYF.